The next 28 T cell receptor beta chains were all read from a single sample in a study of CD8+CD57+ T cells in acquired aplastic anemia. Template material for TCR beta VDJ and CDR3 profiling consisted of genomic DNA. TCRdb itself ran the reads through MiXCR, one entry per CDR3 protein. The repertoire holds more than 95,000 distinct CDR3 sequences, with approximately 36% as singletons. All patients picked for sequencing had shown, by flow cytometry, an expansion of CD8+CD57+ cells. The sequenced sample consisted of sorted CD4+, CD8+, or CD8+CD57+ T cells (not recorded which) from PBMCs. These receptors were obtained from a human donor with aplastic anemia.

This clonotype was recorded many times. The CDR3: CASSVDGAGYNSPLHF. In DNA form, the CDR3 reads TGTGCCAGCAGCGTAGATGGAGCGGGGTATAATTCACCCCTCCACTTT. The gene calls are TRBV9 and TRBJ1-6, with D hard to call. The V and J ends lost 0 bases and 4 bases respectively, with 11 bases between them. Per the germline V gene, CDR1 is SGDLS and CDR2 is YYNGEE. CDR3 length equals 16 residues.

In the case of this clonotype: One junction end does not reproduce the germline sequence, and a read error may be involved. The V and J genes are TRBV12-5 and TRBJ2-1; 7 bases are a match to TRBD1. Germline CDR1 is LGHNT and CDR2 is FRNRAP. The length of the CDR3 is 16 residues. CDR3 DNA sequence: TGTGCTAGTGGTTTGGTACTTGGACAGGCCTACAATGAGCGGTTCTTC. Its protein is CASGLVLGQAYNERFF.

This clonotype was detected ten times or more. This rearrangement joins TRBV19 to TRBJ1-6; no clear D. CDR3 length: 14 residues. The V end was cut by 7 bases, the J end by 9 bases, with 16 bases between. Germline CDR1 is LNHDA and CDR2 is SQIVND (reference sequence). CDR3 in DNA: TGTGCCAGTACCCTTGGATTATCCGGTTCACCCCTCCACTTT. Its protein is CASTLGLSGSPLHF.

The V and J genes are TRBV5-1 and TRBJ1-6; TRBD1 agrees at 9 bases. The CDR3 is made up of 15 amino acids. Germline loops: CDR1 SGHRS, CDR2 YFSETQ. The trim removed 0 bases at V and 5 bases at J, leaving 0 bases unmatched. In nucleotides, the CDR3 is TGCGCCAGCAGCTTGGGGACAGGGGATAATTCACCCCTCCACTTT. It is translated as CASSLGTGDNSPLHF.

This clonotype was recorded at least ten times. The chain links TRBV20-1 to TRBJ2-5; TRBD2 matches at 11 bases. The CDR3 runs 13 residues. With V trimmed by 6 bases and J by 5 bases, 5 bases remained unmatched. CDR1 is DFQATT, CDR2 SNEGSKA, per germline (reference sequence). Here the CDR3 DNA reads TGCAGTGCGACGGGACTAGCGGAGGAGACCCAGTACTTC. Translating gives CSATGLAEETQYF.

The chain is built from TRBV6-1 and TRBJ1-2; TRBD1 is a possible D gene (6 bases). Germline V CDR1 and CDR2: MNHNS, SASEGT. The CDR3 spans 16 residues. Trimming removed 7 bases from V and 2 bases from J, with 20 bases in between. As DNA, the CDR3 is TGTGCCAGCACCGGAGGGGGACCAATTCCAAACTATGGCTACACCTTC. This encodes CASTGGGPIPNYGYTF.

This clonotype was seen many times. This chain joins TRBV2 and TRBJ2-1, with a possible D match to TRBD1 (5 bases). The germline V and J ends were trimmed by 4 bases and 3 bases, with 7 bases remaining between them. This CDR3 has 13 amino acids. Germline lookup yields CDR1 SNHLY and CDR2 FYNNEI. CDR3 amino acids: CASSGTSYNEQFF. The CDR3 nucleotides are TGTGCCAGCAGTGGGACAAGCTACAATGAGCAGTTCTTC.

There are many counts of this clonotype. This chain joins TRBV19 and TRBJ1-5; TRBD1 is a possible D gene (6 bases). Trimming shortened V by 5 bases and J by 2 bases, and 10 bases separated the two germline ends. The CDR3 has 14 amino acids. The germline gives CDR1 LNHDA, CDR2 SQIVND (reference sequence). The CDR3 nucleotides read TGTGCCAGTAGTGCGGGGGGCGGCAATCAGCCCCAGCATTTT. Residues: CASSAGGGNQPQHF.

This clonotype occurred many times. CDR3 bases: TGTGCCAGCAGTTACGACAGGGAGGTAGAAAAACTGTTTTTT. Translated, it gives CASSYDREVEKLFF. V is TRBV6-5 and J is TRBJ1-4, with 7 bases identical to TRBD1. This CDR3 has 14 amino acids. J lost 8 bases, V lost 2 bases, and 5 bases had no gene match. Per germline, CDR1 MNHEY and CDR2 SVGAGI.

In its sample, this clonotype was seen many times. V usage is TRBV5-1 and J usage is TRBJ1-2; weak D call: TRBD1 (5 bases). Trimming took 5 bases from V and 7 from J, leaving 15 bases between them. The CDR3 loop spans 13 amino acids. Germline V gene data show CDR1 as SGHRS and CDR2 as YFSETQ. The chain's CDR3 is CASSLRDQTGYTF. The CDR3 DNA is TGCGCCAGCAGTCTCCGGGACCAAACTGGCTACACCTTC.

The CDR3 sequence is CASSETVSSYNEQFF. The CDR3 DNA is TGTGCCAGCAGTGAGACGGTGAGCTCCTACAATGAGCAGTTCTTC. This chain uses TRBV2 with TRBJ2-1; no clear D. Germline V CDR1 and CDR2: SNHLY, FYNNEI. V lost 3 bases to trimming and J lost 0 bases, with 9 bases between them. This CDR3 is 15 amino acids long.

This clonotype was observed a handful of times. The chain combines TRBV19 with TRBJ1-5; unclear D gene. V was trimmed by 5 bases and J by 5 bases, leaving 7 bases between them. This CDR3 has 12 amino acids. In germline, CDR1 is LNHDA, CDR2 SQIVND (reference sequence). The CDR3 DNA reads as TGTGCCAGTAGTGAAAAGGATCAGCCCCAGCATTTT. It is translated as CASSEKDQPQHF.

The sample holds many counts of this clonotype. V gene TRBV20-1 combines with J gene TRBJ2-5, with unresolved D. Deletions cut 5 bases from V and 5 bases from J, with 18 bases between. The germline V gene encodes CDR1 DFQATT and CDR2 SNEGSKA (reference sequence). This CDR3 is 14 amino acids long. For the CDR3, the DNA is TGCAGTGCTCCGGTATCGGGTCTACTGGAGACCCAGTACTTC. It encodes CSAPVSGLLETQYF.

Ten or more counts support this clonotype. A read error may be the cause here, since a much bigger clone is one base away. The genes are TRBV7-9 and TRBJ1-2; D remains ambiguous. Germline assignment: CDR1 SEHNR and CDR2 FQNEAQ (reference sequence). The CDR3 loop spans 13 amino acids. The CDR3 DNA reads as TGTGGCATCCTCCTTGGCGGACACTATGGCTACACCTTC. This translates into CGILLGGHYGYTF.

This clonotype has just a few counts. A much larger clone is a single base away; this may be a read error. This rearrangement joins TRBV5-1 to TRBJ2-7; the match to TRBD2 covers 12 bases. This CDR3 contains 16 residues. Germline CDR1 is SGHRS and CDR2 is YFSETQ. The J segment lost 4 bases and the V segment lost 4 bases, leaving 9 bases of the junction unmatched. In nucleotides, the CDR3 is TGCGCCAGCAGCGCCCGGACTAGCGGGGACAGATACGAGCAGTACGTC. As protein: CASSARTSGDRYEQYV.

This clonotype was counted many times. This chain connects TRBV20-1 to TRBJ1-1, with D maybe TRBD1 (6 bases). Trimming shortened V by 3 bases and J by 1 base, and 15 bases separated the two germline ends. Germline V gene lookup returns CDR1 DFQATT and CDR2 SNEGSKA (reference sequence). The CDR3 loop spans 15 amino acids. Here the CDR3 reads CSARGTRGENTEAFF. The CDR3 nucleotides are TGCAGTGCTAGGGGGACAAGGGGTGAGAACACTGAAGCTTTCTTT.

For the CDR3, the DNA is TGTGCCAGTAGTATATCAGGGGCTGGCTATGGCTACACCTTC. Protein: CASSISGAGYGYTF. V and J are TRBV19 and TRBJ1-2; tentative D call: TRBD1 (6 bases). The CDR3 covers 14 residues. Germline-derived CDR1 and CDR2 are LNHDA and SQIVND (reference sequence). V lost 2 bases and J lost 4, with 11 bases in between.

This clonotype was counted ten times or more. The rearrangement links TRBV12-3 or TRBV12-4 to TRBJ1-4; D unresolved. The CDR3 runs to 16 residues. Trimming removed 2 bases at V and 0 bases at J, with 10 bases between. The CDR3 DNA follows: TGTGCCAGCAGTTTATCGCAGTTTGCAACTAATGAAAAACTGTTTTTT. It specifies CASSLSQFATNEKLFF.

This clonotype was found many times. The CDR3 bases are TGTGCCAGCAGCCGGAAGAGGGAAGTTGGCGAGCAGTACTTC. Residues: CASSRKREVGEQYF. The V gene is TRBV11-2, the J gene TRBJ2-7; D may be TRBD2 (5 bases). The CDR3 runs 14 residues. From germline, CDR1 is SGHAT and CDR2 FQNNGV. The V and J ends lost 5 bases and 6 bases respectively, with 17 bases between them.

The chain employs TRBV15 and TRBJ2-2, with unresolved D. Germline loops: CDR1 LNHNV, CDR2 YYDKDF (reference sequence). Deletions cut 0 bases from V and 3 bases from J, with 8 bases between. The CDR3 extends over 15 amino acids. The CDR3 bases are TGTGCCACCAGCAGAGATTGGGCAGACACCGGGGAGCTGTTTTTT. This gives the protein CATSRDWADTGELFF.

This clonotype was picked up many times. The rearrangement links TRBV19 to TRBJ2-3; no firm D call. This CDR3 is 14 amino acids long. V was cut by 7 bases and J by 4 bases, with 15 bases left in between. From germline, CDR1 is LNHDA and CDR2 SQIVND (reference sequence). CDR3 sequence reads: CASMLVLGSDTQYF. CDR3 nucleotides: TGTGCCAGTATGCTAGTATTAGGGTCAGATACGCAGTATTTT.

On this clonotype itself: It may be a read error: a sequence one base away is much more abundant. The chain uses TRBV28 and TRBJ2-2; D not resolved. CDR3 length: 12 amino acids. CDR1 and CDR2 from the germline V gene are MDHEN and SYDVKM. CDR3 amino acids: CVSSLWAGELFF. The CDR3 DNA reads TGTGTCAGCAGCTTATGGGCCGGGGAGCTGTTTTTT.

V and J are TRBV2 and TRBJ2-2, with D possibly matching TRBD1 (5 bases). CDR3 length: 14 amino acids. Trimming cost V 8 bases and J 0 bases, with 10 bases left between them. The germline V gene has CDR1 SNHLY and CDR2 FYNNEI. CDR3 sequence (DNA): TGTGCCAGCTTACAGGACGCGAACACCGGGGAGCTGTTTTTT. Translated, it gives CASLQDANTGELFF.

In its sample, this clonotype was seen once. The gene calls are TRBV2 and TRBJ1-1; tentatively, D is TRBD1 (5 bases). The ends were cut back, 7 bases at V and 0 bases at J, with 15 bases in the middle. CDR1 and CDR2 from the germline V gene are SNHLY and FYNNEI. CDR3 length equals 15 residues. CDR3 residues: CASTRDQPMNTEAFF. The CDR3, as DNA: TGTGCCAGCACCCGGGACCAACCCATGAACACTGAAGCTTTCTTT. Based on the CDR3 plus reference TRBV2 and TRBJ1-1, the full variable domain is EPEVTQTPSHQVTQMGQEVILRCVPISNHLYFYWYRQILGQKVEFLVSFYNNEISEKSEIFDDQFSVERPDGSNFTLKIRSTKLEDSAMYFCASTRDQPMNTEAFFGQGTRLTVV.

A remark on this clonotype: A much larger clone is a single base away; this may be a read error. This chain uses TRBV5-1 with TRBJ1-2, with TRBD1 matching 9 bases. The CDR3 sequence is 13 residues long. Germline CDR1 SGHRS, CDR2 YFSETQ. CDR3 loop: CASGLDRGVGYTF. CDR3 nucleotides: TGCGCCAGCGGCTTGGACAGGGGAGTTGGCTACACCTTC. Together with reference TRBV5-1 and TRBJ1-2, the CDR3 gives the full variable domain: KAGVTQTPRYLIKTRGQQVTLSCSPISGHRSVSWYQQTPGQGLQFLFEYFSETQRNKGNFPGRFSGRQFSNSRSEMNVSTLELGDSALYLCASGLDRGVGYTFGSGTRLTVV.

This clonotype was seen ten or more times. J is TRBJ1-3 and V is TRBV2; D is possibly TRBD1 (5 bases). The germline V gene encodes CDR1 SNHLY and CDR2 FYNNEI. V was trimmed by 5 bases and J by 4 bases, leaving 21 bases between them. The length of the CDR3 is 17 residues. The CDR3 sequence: CASSPRIRDERGNTIYF. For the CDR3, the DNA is TGTGCCAGCAGTCCTCGCATCCGGGACGAAAGAGGAAACACCATATATTTT.

This chain's CDR3 is CAIRAGTANFPLHF. CDR3 DNA sequence: TGTGCCATCAGGGCCGGGACAGCGAATTTCCCCCTCCACTTT. The J gene is TRBJ1-6, the V gene TRBV10-3; 7 bases map to TRBD1. Germline V gives CDR1 ENHRY, CDR2 SYGVKD. Trimming cost V 6 bases and J 13 bases; bases outside gene matches: 12. The CDR3 has 14 amino acids.

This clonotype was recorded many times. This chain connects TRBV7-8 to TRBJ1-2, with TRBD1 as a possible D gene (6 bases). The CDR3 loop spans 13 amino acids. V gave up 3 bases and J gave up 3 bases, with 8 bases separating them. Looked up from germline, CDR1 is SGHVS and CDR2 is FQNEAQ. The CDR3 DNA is TGTGCCAGCAGCTTCAGGGGAGACTATGGCTACACCTTC. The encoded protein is CASSFRGDYGYTF.